This entry lists 25 T cell receptor beta chains sequenced from one sample in a study of shared clonotypes between healthy human individuals. Clones were read by immunoSEQ multiplex PCR, and TCRdb kept only the in-frame ones, dropping some. The sample has about 490,000 clones; about 82% are singletons. The specimen was PBMCs. These receptors were collected from a middle-aged woman in good health. Some clones in this sample may be carry-over from other donors' samples.

The rearrangement links TRBV4-1 to TRBJ1-4; a possible D gene is TRBD1 (5 bases). Trimming took 3 bases from V and 3 from J, leaving 14 bases between them. This CDR3 is 16 amino acids long. Germline V gene lookup returns CDR1 MGHRA and CDR2 YSYEKL. The CDR3 is CASSHPQRGPNEKLFF. CDR3 sequence (DNA): TGCGCCAGCAGCCACCCTCAACGGGGCCCTAATGAAAAACTGTTTTTT.

The V call is TRBV5-6, the J call TRBJ2-5; weak D call: TRBD1 (6 bases). V dropped 2 bases and J dropped 7 bases, with 15 bases sitting between them. Germline V gene data show CDR1 as SGHDT and CDR2 as YYEEEE. This CDR3 comprises 14 residues. In DNA form, the CDR3 reads TGTGCCAGCAGCTTCGGACAGTCTGGGAGGACCCAGTACTTC. Encoded protein: CASSFGQSGRTQYF.

The chain couples TRBV6-6 to TRBJ2-2; D gene ambiguous. The CDR3 runs to 16 residues. Trimming took 0 bases from V and 0 from J, leaving 8 bases between them. Per germline, CDR1 MNHNY and CDR2 SVGAGI (reference sequence). This CDR3 is CASSYSRASNTGELFF. Here the CDR3 DNA reads TGTGCCAGCAGTTACTCGCGAGCATCGAACACCGGGGAGCTGTTTTTT.

This chain connects TRBV6-1 to TRBJ2-1, with TRBD2 identical over 8 bases. The CDR3 length is 16 residues. CDR1 MNHNS and CDR2 SASEGT come from the germline V gene. V dropped 1 base and J dropped 8; count of bases not matched to a gene: 10. CDR3 sequence (DNA): TGTGCCAGCAGTGAAGACGCTAGGACTAGCCTGTATGAGCAGTTCTTC. Its protein product is CASSEDARTSLYEQFF.

Only one count was recorded for this clone. The gene calls are TRBV18 and TRBJ1-4; D possibly corresponds to TRBD1 (6 bases). Per the germline V gene, CDR1 is KGHSH and CDR2 is LQKENI. V was trimmed by 3 bases and J by 4 bases, leaving 9 bases between them. There are 14 residues in the CDR3. CDR3 protein: CASSPDSRNEKLFF. CDR3 DNA: TGTGCCAGCTCACCGGACAGTCGTAATGAAAAACTGTTTTTT.

The sample holds a few counts of this clone. Sequence at one end of the junction differs from germline and may be a read error. V is TRBV11-2 and J is TRBJ1-1; D is unresolved. The CDR3 loop spans 13 amino acids. CDR1 is SGHAT and CDR2 is FQNNGV in the germline V gene. The CDR3 region has the DNA TGTGCCAGCAGTCAAAGGGAGAACACTGAATCTTTCTTT. As protein: CASSQRENTESFF.

V usage is TRBV7-2 and J usage is TRBJ1-5; 9 bases fit TRBD1. The CDR3 contains 17 residues. From germline, CDR1 is SGHTA and CDR2 FQGNSA. Trimming cost V 5 bases and J 4 bases; bases outside gene matches: 12. Here the CDR3 DNA reads TGTGCCAGCAGCCGGGACTCGGCACAGGGGGCAAATCAGCCCCAGCATTTT. Translated: CASSRDSAQGANQPQHF.

The rearrangement joins TRBV7-8 to TRBJ2-2; D gene ambiguous. This CDR3 comprises 16 residues. In germline, CDR1 is SGHVS, CDR2 FQNEAQ. Trimming shortened V by 2 bases and J by 6 bases, and 16 bases separated the two germline ends. Written as DNA, the CDR3 is TGTGCCAGCAGCTTATTAAGACCGGCCCGGCCCGGGGAGCTGTTTTTT. Protein: CASSLLRPARPGELFF.

This clone was observed a single time. The genes are TRBV15 and TRBJ2-1; unclear D gene. This CDR3 contains 12 residues. CDR1 is LNHNV, CDR2 YYDKDF, per germline (reference sequence). The V end was cut by 0 bases, the J end by 11 bases, with 8 bases between. The CDR3 DNA reads TGTGCCACCAGCAGAGAAGGTATCCAGCAGTTCTTC. Protein: CATSREGIQQFF.

The chain links TRBV5-1 to TRBJ1-5; possibly TRBD1 for D (5 bases). V was cut by 2 bases and J by 7 bases, with 16 bases left in between. Germline-derived CDR1 and CDR2 are SGHRS and YFSETQ. This CDR3 spans 15 amino acids. CDR3 sequence reads: CASSFDGAGSQPQHF. The CDR3 nucleotides are TGCGCCAGCAGCTTTGACGGGGCAGGTAGCCAGCCCCAGCATTTT.

J is TRBJ2-7 and V is TRBV6-1; D possibly matches TRBD1 or TRBD2 (5 bases each). This CDR3 comprises 12 residues. Germline V gene data show CDR1 as MNHNS and CDR2 as SASEGT. Trimming pared 7 bases from V and 5 bases from J, leaving 12 bases between. CDR3 in amino acids: CASTWDANEQYF. CDR3 nucleotide sequence: TGTGCCAGCACCTGGGACGCAAACGAGCAGTACTTC.

The chain uses TRBV4-3 and TRBJ2-1, with 7 bases identical to TRBD2. Germline V lookup: CDR1 LGHNA, CDR2 YSLEER. There are 18 residues in the CDR3. V lost 3 bases to trimming and J lost 6 bases; unmatched junction nucleotides: 17. The chain's CDR3 is CASSQGTVGSGSGNEQFF. The CDR3 nucleotides are TGCGCCAGCAGCCAGGGGACCGTGGGTAGCGGGTCAGGCAATGAGCAGTTCTTC.

V and J are TRBV5-4 and TRBJ2-3; no clear D gene. Trimming stripped 7 bases from V and 0 bases from J, with 12 bases between. Germline lookup yields CDR1 SGHNT and CDR2 YYREEE (reference sequence). CDR3 length: 14 residues. The CDR3 DNA sequence: TGTGCCAGCTCACGGACGGGTAGCACAGATACGCAGTATTTT. Its translation: CASSRTGSTDTQYF.

This clone has only one observation. This chain joins TRBV23-1 and TRBJ2-5; 7 bases align to TRBD2. TRBV23-1 is classed as an ORF, of uncertain function. With 4 bases clipped from V and 5 bases from J, the junction kept 7 bases outside the gene matches. The CDR3 totals 14 residues. CDR3 in amino acids: CASSPAGPRETQYF. CDR3 sequence (DNA): TGCGCCAGCAGTCCAGCGGGACCTCGGGAGACCCAGTACTTC.

The gene calls are TRBV11-2 and TRBJ2-2, with 10 bases that match TRBD2. The CDR3 is 15 residues long. In germline, CDR1 is SGHAT, CDR2 FQNNGV. The V gene end was trimmed by 3 bases and the J gene end by 6 bases; junction bases not matched to a gene: 4. The CDR3 loop is CASSFLAGVAGELFF. DNA of the CDR3: TGTGCCAGCAGCTTCCTAGCGGGAGTGGCCGGGGAGCTGTTTTTT.

The rearrangement uses TRBV7-2 and TRBJ1-4, with D unresolved. Germline CDR1 is SGHTA and CDR2 is FQGNSA. This CDR3 region has 13 residues. Trimming took off 5 bases at V and 8 bases at J, with 12 bases between the two ends. DNA for the CDR3: TGTGCCAGCAGCCAAAAGGCATGGGAAAAACTGTTTTTT. As protein: CASSQKAWEKLFF.

The chain carries TRBV4-1 and TRBJ2-2; no definite D call. V was shortened by 1 base and J by 8 bases, with 11 bases between the two germline ends. CDR3 length: 14 residues. From germline, CDR1 is MGHRA and CDR2 YSYEKL. Here the CDR3 DNA reads TGCGCCAGCAGCCAAGTTAACTGGTATGGGGAGCTGTTTTTT. Its protein product is CASSQVNWYGELFF.

J is TRBJ2-7 and V is TRBV7-7; no clear D gene. This CDR3 has 15 amino acids. Germline CDR1 reads SSHAT; CDR2 reads FNYEAQ (reference sequence). V lost 5 bases, J lost 2 bases, and 16 bases lay in between. CDR3 DNA sequence: TGTGCCAGCAGCGAATTCCTGGGAAAAGCCTACGAGCAGTACTTC. This encodes CASSEFLGKAYEQYF. The full variable domain, rest sourced from reference TRBV7-7 and TRBJ2-7, is GAGVSQSPRYKVTKRGQDVTLRCDPISSHATLYWYQQALGQGPEFLTYFNYEAQPDKSGLPSDRFSAERPEGSISTLTIQRTEQRDSAMYRCASSEFLGKAYEQYFGPGTRLTVT.

Note on this clone: Other DNA sequences in this specimen translate into the identical CDR3. The CDR3 loop reads CASSLGGGYGYTF. The CDR3 DNA reads TGTGCCAGCAGTCTGGGCGGGGGCTATGGCTACACCTTC. This sequence joins TRBV28 and TRBJ1-2; tentatively, D is TRBD1 (5 bases). This CDR3 contains 13 residues. The V gene's germline CDR1 is MDHEN and CDR2 SYDVKM. V lost 5 bases to trimming and J lost 4 bases, with 11 bases between them.

The V call is TRBV27, the J call TRBJ2-1; 8 bases are shared with TRBD2. From germline, CDR1 is MNHEY and CDR2 SMNVEV (reference sequence). V trimming: 8 bases; J trimming: 5 bases; junction bases outside the gene matches: 8. The CDR3 spans 14 residues. The CDR3 bases are TGTGCCAGCGGTGGTCGGGGGGGTCACAATGAGCAGTTCTTC. It is translated as CASGGRGGHNEQFF.

The V call is TRBV5-1, the J call TRBJ1-5, with no clear D. Trimming removed 3 bases from V and 6 bases from J, with 10 bases in between. The CDR3 covers 13 residues. Looked up from germline, CDR1 is SGHRS and CDR2 is YFSETQ. The CDR3 DNA reads as TGCGCCAGCAGCTACGACGGCACTCAGCCCCAGCATTTT. It codes for CASSYDGTQPQHF.

The rearrangement uses TRBV28 and TRBJ2-5, with D hard to call. Trimming shortened V by 6 bases and J by 4 bases, and 9 bases separated the two germline ends. The CDR3 has 12 amino acids. The V gene's germline CDR1 is MDHEN and CDR2 SYDVKM. CDR3 nucleotides: TGTGCCAGCAGCACCCCATTAGAGACCCAGTACTTC. It codes for CASSTPLETQYF.

The rearrangement joins TRBV27 to TRBJ2-7, with TRBD2 matching over 12 bases. The ends lost 6 bases at V and 8 bases at J; junction bases unmatched: 11. The CDR3 runs 15 residues. CDR1 is MNHEY and CDR2 is SMNVEV in the germline V gene (reference sequence). The CDR3 protein is CASRYRLAGEGKQYF. Written as DNA, the CDR3 is TGTGCCAGCAGATACCGACTAGCGGGAGAGGGTAAGCAGTACTTC.

This chain links TRBV19 with TRBJ2-1, with 15 bases lining up with TRBD2. Germline V gene lookup returns CDR1 LNHDA and CDR2 SQIVND (reference sequence). Losses at the gene ends were 7 bases for V and 12 bases for J; bases not matched to a gene: 4. This CDR3 has 13 amino acids. CDR3 loop: CASTGLAGGRQFF. The CDR3 nucleotides read TGTGCCAGTACGGGACTAGCGGGAGGTAGGCAGTTCTTC.

The chain carries TRBV18 and TRBJ2-7, with 7 bases identical to TRBD1. V dropped 4 bases and J dropped 3; count of bases not matched to a gene: 3. The CDR3 has 13 residues. From germline, CDR1 is KGHSH and CDR2 LQKENI. Here the CDR3 reads CASSRDSLYEQYF. The DNA for the CDR3 is TGTGCCAGCTCACGGGACAGCCTCTACGAGCAGTACTTC.